This entry is about one TCR beta chain. Antigen: not known. Germline V lookup: CDR1 SGHAT, CDR2 FQNNGV. The CDR3 length is 14 residues. V dropped 1 base and J dropped 5 bases, with 11 bases sitting between them. This entry is derived from a study of T cells in tuberculosis. Method: immunoSEQ multiplex PCR; TCRdb's copy keeps in-frame clones and lacks some. Here the sample spans about 25,000 clones, about 92% being singletons. Regarding the study as a whole: Active tuberculosis patients had shorter CDR3-alpha; the beta difference was nonsignificant. GEM motif frequencies gave 55% to 75% accuracy; the GMM repertoire gave 85% to 90%.

The specimen sequenced was PBMCs. The V and J genes are TRBV11-2 and TRBJ1-1, with a tentative D call TRBD1 (6 bases). This receptor was obtained from a donor aged 10 to 29 with latent tuberculosis or without tuberculosis infection. Some clones in this sample may be carry-over from other donors' samples. CDR3 sequence (DNA): TGTGCCAGCAGCTTAGTCTCAGGGGTTACTGAAGCTTTCTTT. Translated, it gives CASSLVSGVTEAFF.